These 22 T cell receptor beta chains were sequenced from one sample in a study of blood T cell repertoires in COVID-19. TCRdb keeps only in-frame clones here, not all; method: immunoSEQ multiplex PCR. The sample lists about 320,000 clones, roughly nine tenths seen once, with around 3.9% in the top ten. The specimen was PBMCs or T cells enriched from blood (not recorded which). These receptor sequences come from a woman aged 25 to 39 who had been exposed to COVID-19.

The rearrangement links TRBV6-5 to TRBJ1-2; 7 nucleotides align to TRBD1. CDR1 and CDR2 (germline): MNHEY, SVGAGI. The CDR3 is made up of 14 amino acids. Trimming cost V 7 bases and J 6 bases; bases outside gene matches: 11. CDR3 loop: CASTTNGRGDGYTF. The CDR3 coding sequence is TGTGCCAGCACCACCAATGGCAGGGGGGATGGCTACACCTTC.

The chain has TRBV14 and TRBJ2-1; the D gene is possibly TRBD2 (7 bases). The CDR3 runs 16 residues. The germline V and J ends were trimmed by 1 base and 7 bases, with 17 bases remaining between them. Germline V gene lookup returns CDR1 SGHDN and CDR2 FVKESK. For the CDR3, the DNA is TGTGCCAGCAGCCAAGTAGGCGGGGGCGCGAAAAATGAGCAGTTCTTC. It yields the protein CASSQVGGGAKNEQFF.

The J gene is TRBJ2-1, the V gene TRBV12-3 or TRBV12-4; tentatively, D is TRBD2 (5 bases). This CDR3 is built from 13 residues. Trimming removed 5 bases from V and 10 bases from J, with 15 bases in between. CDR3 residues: CASSPRALGEQFF. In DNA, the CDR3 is TGTGCCAGCAGTCCGAGGGCCTTAGGGGAGCAGTTCTTC.

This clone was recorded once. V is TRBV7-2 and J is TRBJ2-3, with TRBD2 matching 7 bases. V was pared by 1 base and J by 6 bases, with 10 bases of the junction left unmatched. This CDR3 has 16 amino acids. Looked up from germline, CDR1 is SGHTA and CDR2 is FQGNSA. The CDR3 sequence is CASSLGLLASWDTQYF. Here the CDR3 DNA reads TGTGCCAGCAGCTTAGGGTTACTAGCGAGTTGGGATACGCAGTATTTT.

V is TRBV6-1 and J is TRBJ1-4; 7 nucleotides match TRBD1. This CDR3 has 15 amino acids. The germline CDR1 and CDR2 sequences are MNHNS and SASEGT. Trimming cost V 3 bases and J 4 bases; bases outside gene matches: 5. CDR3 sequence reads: CASSDPQGGNEKLFF. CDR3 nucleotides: TGTGCCAGCAGTGATCCTCAGGGGGGTAATGAAAAACTGTTTTTT.

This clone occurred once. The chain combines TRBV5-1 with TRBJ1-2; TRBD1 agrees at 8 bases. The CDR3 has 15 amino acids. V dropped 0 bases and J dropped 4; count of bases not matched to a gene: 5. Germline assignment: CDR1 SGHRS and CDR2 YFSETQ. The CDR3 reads CASSLDPGGTYGYTF. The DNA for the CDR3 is TGCGCCAGCAGCTTGGATCCAGGGGGCACCTATGGCTACACCTTC.

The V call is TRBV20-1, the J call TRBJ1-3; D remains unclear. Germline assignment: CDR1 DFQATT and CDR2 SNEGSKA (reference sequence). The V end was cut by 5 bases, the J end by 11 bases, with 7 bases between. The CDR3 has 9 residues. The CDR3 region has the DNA TGCAGTGCTCATCCCCCCATATATTTT. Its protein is CSAHPPIYF.

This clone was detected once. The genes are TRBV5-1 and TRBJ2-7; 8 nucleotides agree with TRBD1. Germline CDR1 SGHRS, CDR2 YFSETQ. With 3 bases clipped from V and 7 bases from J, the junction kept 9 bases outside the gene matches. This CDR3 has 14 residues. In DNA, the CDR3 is TGCGCCAGCAGCTCTCAGGGGGCCCAATGGGAGCAGTACTTC. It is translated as CASSSQGAQWEQYF.

The CDR3 DNA sequence: TGTGCCAGCAGCTCCAGGACAGGGAGGGATTCTGGCTACACCTTC. Translation gives CASSSRTGRDSGYTF. The chain recombines TRBV7-6 with TRBJ1-2; 8 nucleotides line up with TRBD1. Losses at the gene ends were 4 bases for V and 7 bases for J; bases not matched to a gene: 11. Germline CDR1 is SGHVS and CDR2 is FNYEAQ. The CDR3 length is 15 residues. The complete variable domain, with remaining parts taken from reference TRBV7-6 and TRBJ1-2, reads GAGVSQSPRYKVTKRGQDVALRCDPISGHVSLYWYRQALGQGPEFLTYFNYEAQQDKSGLPNDRFSAERPEGSISTLTIQRTEQRDSAMYRCASSSRTGRDSGYTFGSGTRLTVV.

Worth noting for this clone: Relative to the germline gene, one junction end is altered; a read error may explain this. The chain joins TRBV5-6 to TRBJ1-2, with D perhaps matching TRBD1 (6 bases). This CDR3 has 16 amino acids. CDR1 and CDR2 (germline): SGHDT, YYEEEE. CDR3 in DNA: TGTGCCAGCAACTTGGGGGGGCTTTTTGAGGGCTATGGCTACACCTTC. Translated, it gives CASNLGGLFEGYGYTF.

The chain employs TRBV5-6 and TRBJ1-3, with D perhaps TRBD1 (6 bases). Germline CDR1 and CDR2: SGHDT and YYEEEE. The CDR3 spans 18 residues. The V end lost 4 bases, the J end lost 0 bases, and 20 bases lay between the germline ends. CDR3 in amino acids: CASSRGRTDIFSGNTIYF. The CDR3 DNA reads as TGTGCCAGCAGCCGGGGTCGGACAGACATCTTCTCTGGAAACACCATATATTTT.

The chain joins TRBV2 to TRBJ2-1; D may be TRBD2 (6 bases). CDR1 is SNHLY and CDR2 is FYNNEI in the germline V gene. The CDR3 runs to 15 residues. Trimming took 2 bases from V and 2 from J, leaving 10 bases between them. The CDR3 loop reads CASSERRGAYNEQFF. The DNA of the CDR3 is TGTGCCAGCAGTGAAAGGCGCGGGGCCTACAATGAGCAGTTCTTC.

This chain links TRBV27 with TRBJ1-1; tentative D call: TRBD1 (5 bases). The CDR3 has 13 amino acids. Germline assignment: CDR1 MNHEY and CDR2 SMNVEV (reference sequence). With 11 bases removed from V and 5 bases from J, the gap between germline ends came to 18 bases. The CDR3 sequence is CAGGAGPGTEAFF. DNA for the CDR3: TGTGCCGGTGGAGCGGGACCCGGGACTGAAGCTTTCTTT.

The CDR3 loop is CASSSGTSRGELFF. In DNA, the CDR3 is TGTGCCAGCAGTAGCGGGACTAGCCGCGGGGAGCTGTTTTTT. V usage is TRBV6-5 and J usage is TRBJ2-2, with 9 bases matching TRBD2. V shed 5 bases and J 7 bases; nucleotides not matched to a gene: 5. The CDR3 is 14 amino acids. CDR1 and CDR2 (germline): MNHEY, SVGAGI.

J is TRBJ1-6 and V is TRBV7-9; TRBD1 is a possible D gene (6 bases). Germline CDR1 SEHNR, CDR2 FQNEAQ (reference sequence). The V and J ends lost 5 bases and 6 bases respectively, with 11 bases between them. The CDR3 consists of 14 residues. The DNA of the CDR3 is TGTGCCAGCAGCCCAGGACAGCTTAATTCACCCCTCCACTTT. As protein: CASSPGQLNSPLHF.

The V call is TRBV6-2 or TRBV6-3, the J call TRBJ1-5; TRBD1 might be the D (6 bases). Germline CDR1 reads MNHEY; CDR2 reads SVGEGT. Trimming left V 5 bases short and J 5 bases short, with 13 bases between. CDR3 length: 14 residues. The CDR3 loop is CASSTRGPHQPQHF. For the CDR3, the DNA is TGTGCCAGCAGTACCAGGGGCCCCCATCAGCCCCAGCATTTT.

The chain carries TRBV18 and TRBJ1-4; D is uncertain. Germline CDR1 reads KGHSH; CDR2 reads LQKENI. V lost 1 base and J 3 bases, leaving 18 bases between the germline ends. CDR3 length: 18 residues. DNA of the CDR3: TGTGCCAGCTCACCACGGCAGGTTGCCCCTGTAGCTAATGAAAAACTGTTTTTT. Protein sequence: CASSPRQVAPVANEKLFF. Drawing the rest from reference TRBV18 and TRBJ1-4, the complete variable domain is NAGVMQNPRHLVRRRGQEARLRCSPMKGHSHVYWYRQLPEEGLKFMVYLQKENIIDESGMPKERFSAEFPKEGPSILRIQQVVRGDSAAYFCASSPRQVAPVANEKLFFGSGTQLSVL.

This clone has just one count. CDR3: CASSRGQGLQETQYF. In DNA form, the CDR3 reads TGCGCCAGCAGCCGCGGACAGGGCCTCCAAGAGACCCAGTACTTC. The rearrangement joins TRBV4-3 to TRBJ2-5; 8 bases match TRBD1. CDR1 LGHNA and CDR2 YSLEER come from the germline V gene. The trim removed 4 bases at V and 1 base at J, leaving 5 bases unmatched. CDR3 length: 15 residues.

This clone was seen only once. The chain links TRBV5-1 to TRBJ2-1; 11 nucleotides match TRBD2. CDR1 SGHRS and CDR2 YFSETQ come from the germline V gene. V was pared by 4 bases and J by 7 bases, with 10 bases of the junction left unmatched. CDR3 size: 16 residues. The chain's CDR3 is CASSLTTSGGQNEQFF. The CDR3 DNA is TGCGCCAGCAGCCTAACCACTAGCGGGGGACAGAATGAGCAGTTCTTC.

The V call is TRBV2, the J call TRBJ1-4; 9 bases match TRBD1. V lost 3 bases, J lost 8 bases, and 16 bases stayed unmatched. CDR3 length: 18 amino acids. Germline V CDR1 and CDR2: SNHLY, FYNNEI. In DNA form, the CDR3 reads TGTGCCAGCAGTGATCCCTGGGACAGGGCACAACCTCACGAAAAACTGTTTTTT. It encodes CASSDPWDRAQPHEKLFF.

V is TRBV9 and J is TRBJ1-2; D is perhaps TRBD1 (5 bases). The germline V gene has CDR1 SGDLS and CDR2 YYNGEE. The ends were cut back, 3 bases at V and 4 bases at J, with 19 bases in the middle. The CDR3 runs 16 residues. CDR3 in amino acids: CASSDRNDRYSYGYTF. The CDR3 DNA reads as TGTGCCAGCAGCGATAGAAACGACAGATACTCCTATGGCTACACCTTC. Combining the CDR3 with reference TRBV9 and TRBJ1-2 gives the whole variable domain DSGVTQTPKHLITATGQRVTLRCSPRSGDLSVYWYQQSLDQGLQFLIQYYNGEERAKGNILERFSAQQFPDLHSELNLSSLELGDSALYFCASSDRNDRYSYGYTFGSGTRLTVV.

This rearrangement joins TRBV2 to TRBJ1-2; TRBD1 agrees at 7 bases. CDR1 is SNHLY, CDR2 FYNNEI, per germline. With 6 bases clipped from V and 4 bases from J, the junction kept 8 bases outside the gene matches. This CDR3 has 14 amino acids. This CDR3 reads CASRPSRGIYGYTF. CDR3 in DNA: TGTGCCAGCAGACCGTCCAGGGGGATCTATGGCTACACCTTC.